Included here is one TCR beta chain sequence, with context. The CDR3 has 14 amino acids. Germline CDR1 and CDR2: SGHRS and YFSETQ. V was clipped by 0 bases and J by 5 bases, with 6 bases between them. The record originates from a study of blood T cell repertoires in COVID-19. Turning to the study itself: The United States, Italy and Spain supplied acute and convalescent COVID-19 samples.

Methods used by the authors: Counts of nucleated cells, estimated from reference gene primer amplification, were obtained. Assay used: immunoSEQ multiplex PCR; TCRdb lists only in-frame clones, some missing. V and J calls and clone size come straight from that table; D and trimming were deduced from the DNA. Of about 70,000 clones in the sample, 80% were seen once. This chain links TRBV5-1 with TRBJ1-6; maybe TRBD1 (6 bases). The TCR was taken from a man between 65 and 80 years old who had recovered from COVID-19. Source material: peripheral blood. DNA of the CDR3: TGCGCCAGCAGCTTGGGACAGGATAATTCACCCCTCCACTTT. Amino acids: CASSLGQDNSPLHF.